Listed below are T cell receptor beta chains from one sample, sequenced in a study of response to subunit inactivated influenza vaccine. TCRdb analysed the RT-PCR reads with MiXCR anew, one entry per CDR3 protein. The data show hundreds of thousands of distinct CDR3 sequences, with roughly 20% seen just once and about 11% held by the top ten. The material sequenced was PBMCs from blood, taken around 5 days after vaccination. Receptor source: a man aged 45 to 65 who received an inactivated influenza vaccine. The CDR3 runs from the conserved cysteine through the conserved F or W. A D gene is named only where the DNA matches it firmly. The listing skips clone size in some rows; elsewhere it reads once, few, many or a size class.

abundance: -; d_gene: -; v_gene: TRBV11-3; j_gene: TRBJ2-4; CDR3nt: TGTGCCAGCAGCCCAGGACTACGTGGGCGTTTAGCCAAAAACATTCAGTACTTC; CDR3aa: CASSPGLRGRLAKNIQYF
abundance: few; d_gene: -; v_gene: TRBV10-3; j_gene: TRBJ2-7; CDR3nt: TGTGCCATCAGTGAGTGGGAATCCTACGAGCAGTACTTC; CDR3aa: CAISEWESYEQYF
abundance: few; d_gene: -; v_gene: TRBV29-1; j_gene: TRBJ2-7; CDR3nt: TGCAGCGTTGAAGATCGGTTAAGCAGGGAAGGGTCCGAGCAGTACTTC; CDR3aa: CSVEDRLSREGSEQYF
abundance: few; d_gene: -; v_gene: TRBV18; j_gene: TRBJ2-6; CDR3nt: TGTGCCAGCTCACGGCGGACATCTGGGGCCAACGTCCTGACTTTC; CDR3aa: CASSRRTSGANVLTF
abundance: few; d_gene: TRBD1; v_gene: TRBV20-1; j_gene: TRBJ1-6; CDR3nt: TGCAGTGCTAGAGAGGCCCGACAGGGTAGCTCCTATAATTCACCCCTCCACTTT; CDR3aa: CSAREARQGSSYNSPLHF
abundance: -; d_gene: -; v_gene: TRBV4-3; j_gene: TRBJ2-1; CDR3nt: TGCGCCAGCAGCCCTTTCGGGGCCCTCAGGGATGAGCAGTTCTTC; CDR3aa: CASSPFGALRDEQFF
abundance: -; d_gene: -; v_gene: TRBV20-1; j_gene: TRBJ2-1; CDR3nt: TGCAGTGCTAGAACGGGAAGGGGCTTATCCTGCAATGAGCAGTTCTTC; CDR3aa: CSARTGRGLSCNEQFF
abundance: many; d_gene: -; v_gene: TRBV7-2; j_gene: TRBJ2-1; CDR3nt: TGTGCCAGCAGCTTAGCACTCCAGACTAGACTCAATGAGCAGTTCTTC; CDR3aa: CASSLALQTRLNEQFF
abundance: -; d_gene: -; v_gene: TRBV19; j_gene: TRBJ1-5; CDR3nt: TGTGCCAGTAGTATAGGGACAGGCAATCAGCCCCAGCATTTT; CDR3aa: CASSIGTGNQPQHF
abundance: many; d_gene: TRBD2; v_gene: TRBV20-1; j_gene: TRBJ2-1; CDR3nt: TGCAGTCCTAGGGGAGCGGGACTCAATGAGCAGTTCTTC; CDR3aa: CSPRGAGLNEQFF
abundance: -; d_gene: -; v_gene: TRBV12-3/TRBV12-4; j_gene: TRBJ1-1; CDR3nt: TGTGCCAGCAGTTGGGGGGCGGCTGAAGCTTTCTTT; CDR3aa: CASSWGAAEAFF
abundance: -; d_gene: -; v_gene: TRBV6-5; j_gene: TRBJ1-2; CDR3nt: TGTGCCAGCAGTTCCCAGATGCGGGACCTTAGCTATGGCTACACCTTC; CDR3aa: CASSSQMRDLSYGYTF
abundance: few; d_gene: -; v_gene: TRBV29-1; j_gene: TRBJ2-7; CDR3nt: TGCAGCGTTGGCGGGCAGGGCGATCCCTACGAGCAGTACTTC; CDR3aa: CSVGGQGDPYEQYF
abundance: few; d_gene: TRBD1; v_gene: TRBV4-3; j_gene: TRBJ2-1; CDR3nt: TGCGCCAGCAGCCAAGCGACAGGGGAAAGCTCCTACAATGAGCAGTTCTTC; CDR3aa: CASSQATGESSYNEQFF
abundance: many; d_gene: -; v_gene: TRBV29-1; j_gene: TRBJ2-4; CDR3nt: TGCAGCGTTTCCGGCGGTGGGGACATTCAGTACTTC; CDR3aa: CSVSGGGDIQYF
abundance: -; d_gene: TRBD1; v_gene: TRBV4-3; j_gene: TRBJ2-7; CDR3nt: TGCGCCAGCAGCCAAGATCTAATGGACAGGGGGGCTAACGAGCAGTACTTC; CDR3aa: CASSQDLMDRGANEQYF
abundance: -; d_gene: -; v_gene: TRBV6-2/TRBV6-3; j_gene: TRBJ2-7; CDR3nt: TGTGCCAGCAGAGGCGGGTCGCCCTACGAGCAGTACTTC; CDR3aa: CASRGGSPYEQYF
abundance: -; d_gene: -; v_gene: TRBV6-1; j_gene: TRBJ2-7; CDR3nt: TGTGCCAGCAGTGAAGGGGGGGCCTACTACGAGCAGTACTTC; CDR3aa: CASSEGGAYYEQYF
abundance: -; d_gene: -; v_gene: TRBV6-5; j_gene: TRBJ1-2; CDR3nt: TGTGCCAGCAGTTACCAGGCGACGAGGGCTAACTATGGCTACACCTTC; CDR3aa: CASSYQATRANYGYTF
abundance: many; d_gene: -; v_gene: TRBV10-3; j_gene: TRBJ2-7; CDR3nt: TGTGCCATCAGTGAGTTGGCATTGAAGGAGCAGTACTTC; CDR3aa: CAISELALKEQYF
abundance: -; d_gene: -; v_gene: TRBV11-3; j_gene: TRBJ2-3; CDR3nt: TGTGCCAGCAGCGTCATGCTGGGGGATACGCAGTATTTT; CDR3aa: CASSVMLGDTQYF
abundance: -; d_gene: TRBD1; v_gene: TRBV7-9; j_gene: TRBJ2-3; CDR3nt: TGTGCCAGCAGCCAGCGGACAGGGATGACAGATACGCAGTATTTT; CDR3aa: CASSQRTGMTDTQYF
abundance: few; d_gene: -; v_gene: TRBV20-1; j_gene: TRBJ1-5; CDR3nt: TGCAGTGCTGACGACCTCGGCAATCAGCCCCAGCATTTT; CDR3aa: CSADDLGNQPQHF
abundance: -; d_gene: -; v_gene: TRBV5-6; j_gene: TRBJ2-1; CDR3nt: TGTGCCAGCAGCTATGCCGGGACTCTAAACAATGAGCAGTTCTTC; CDR3aa: CASSYAGTLNNEQFF
abundance: few; d_gene: -; v_gene: TRBV10-3; j_gene: TRBJ1-1; CDR3nt: TGTGCCATCAGTGAGAAAACTAACACTGAAGCTTTCTTT; CDR3aa: CAISEKTNTEAFF
abundance: few; d_gene: -; v_gene: TRBV9; j_gene: TRBJ2-2; CDR3nt: TGTGCCAGCAGCGATAGTAAGCAAAGGGAGCTGTTTTTT; CDR3aa: CASSDSKQRELFF
abundance: -; d_gene: -; v_gene: TRBV7-2; j_gene: TRBJ2-7; CDR3nt: TGTGCCAGCAGCCCGTCCTATGGGGGACGGAACCCCTACGAGCAGTACTTC; CDR3aa: CASSPSYGGRNPYEQYF
abundance: -; d_gene: -; v_gene: TRBV7-9; j_gene: TRBJ2-5; CDR3nt: TGTGCCACCAGGGCCCTCAGGGCGGGGACCCAGTACTTC; CDR3aa: CATRALRAGTQYF
abundance: few; d_gene: -; v_gene: TRBV20-1; j_gene: TRBJ2-7; CDR3nt: TGCAGTGCGGTAAATAGGTACGAGCAGTACTTC; CDR3aa: CSAVNRYEQYF
abundance: -; d_gene: -; v_gene: TRBV24-1; j_gene: TRBJ2-5; CDR3nt: TGTGCCACCAGTGTCCGTTTCCAAGAGACCCAGTACTTC; CDR3aa: CATSVRFQETQYF
abundance: few; d_gene: TRBD1; v_gene: TRBV4-2; j_gene: TRBJ2-7; CDR3nt: TGTGCCAGCAGCCAGCGAGACAGGGGCTACGAGCAGTACTTC; CDR3aa: CASSQRDRGYEQYF
abundance: -; d_gene: TRBD1; v_gene: TRBV7-4; j_gene: TRBJ2-4; CDR3nt: TGTGCCAGCAGCTTAGAGGGACAGGGGGTCGGACTCCCCTCTCCGGTCATTCAGTACTTC; CDR3aa: CASSLEGQGVGLPSPVIQYF
abundance: few; d_gene: -; v_gene: TRBV10-3; j_gene: TRBJ2-6; CDR3nt: TGTGCCATCAGTGAGATCTCTGGGGCCAACGTCCTGACTTTC; CDR3aa: CAISEISGANVLTF
abundance: once; d_gene: TRBD2; v_gene: TRBV6-2/TRBV6-3; j_gene: TRBJ2-7; CDR3nt: TGTGCCAGCAGACTAACTAGCGGGTACGAGCAGTACTTC; CDR3aa: CASRLTSGYEQYF
abundance: -; d_gene: TRBD1; v_gene: TRBV7-6; j_gene: TRBJ2-3; CDR3nt: TGTGCCAGCAGCTTAGTGACCACAGGGGGTACAGATACGCAGTATTTT; CDR3aa: CASSLVTTGGTDTQYF
abundance: -; d_gene: -; v_gene: TRBV7-2; j_gene: TRBJ1-5; CDR3nt: TGTGCCAGCAGCTTATCACACGGGAATCAGCCCCAGCATTTT; CDR3aa: CASSLSHGNQPQHF
abundance: -; d_gene: -; v_gene: TRBV12-3/TRBV12-4; j_gene: TRBJ1-2; CDR3nt: TGTGCCAGCAGCCTAACCTGGGACACTACTAACTATGGCTACACCTTC; CDR3aa: CASSLTWDTTNYGYTF
abundance: -; d_gene: TRBD2; v_gene: TRBV7-8; j_gene: TRBJ2-7; CDR3nt: TGTGCCAGCAGCGGGACTAGCGGGAGTAGGGTCTACGAGCAGTACTTC; CDR3aa: CASSGTSGSRVYEQYF
abundance: -; d_gene: TRBD1; v_gene: TRBV4-1; j_gene: TRBJ1-2; CDR3nt: TGCGCCAGCAGCCGCGGGACAGGGGGCGCTTATGGCTACACCTTC; CDR3aa: CASSRGTGGAYGYTF
abundance: many; d_gene: -; v_gene: TRBV5-1; j_gene: TRBJ1-2; CDR3nt: TGCGCCAGCAGCTTGGTGGCAGGGCAGGACTATGGCTACACCTTC; CDR3aa: CASSLVAGQDYGYTF